This T cell receptor (beta chain) was sequenced in a study of T cell responses to AZD1222 COVID-19 vaccine. The study's findings and limits: The number of AZD1222 recipients seropositive at baseline was only five or six. The donors showed a predominance of white British ancestry and of females, with possible underestimation of clonal diversity. Increases in Spike-specific TCR breadth and depth were seen after two AZD1222 doses.

Trimming took off 6 bases at V and 3 bases at J, with 12 bases between the two ends. CDR3 length equals 13 residues. Germline CDR1 is SGHDT and CDR2 is YYEEEE. Note on this clone: The antigen remains undetermined.

Produced via immunoSEQ multiplex PCR; TCRdb's table is partial and in-frame only. The sample yields 140,000 to 150,000 clones, 88% seen once. This TCR came from an adult who received the MenACWY meningococcal vaccine as a control. The V gene is TRBV5-6, the J gene TRBJ1-2; no firm D call. Material: peripheral blood, obtained 28 days after the second dose of the MenACWY control vaccine. CDR3 DNA sequence: TGTGCCAGCATGGGTCACAGATACTATGGCTACACCTTC. This encodes CASMGHRYYGYTF. Combining the CDR3 with reference TRBV5-6 and TRBJ1-2 gives the whole variable domain DAGVTQSPTHLIKTRGQQVTLRCSPKSGHDTVSWYQQALGQGPQFIFQYYEEEERQRGNFPDRFSGHQFPNYSSELNVNALLLGDSALYLCASMGHRYYGYTFGSGTRLTVV.